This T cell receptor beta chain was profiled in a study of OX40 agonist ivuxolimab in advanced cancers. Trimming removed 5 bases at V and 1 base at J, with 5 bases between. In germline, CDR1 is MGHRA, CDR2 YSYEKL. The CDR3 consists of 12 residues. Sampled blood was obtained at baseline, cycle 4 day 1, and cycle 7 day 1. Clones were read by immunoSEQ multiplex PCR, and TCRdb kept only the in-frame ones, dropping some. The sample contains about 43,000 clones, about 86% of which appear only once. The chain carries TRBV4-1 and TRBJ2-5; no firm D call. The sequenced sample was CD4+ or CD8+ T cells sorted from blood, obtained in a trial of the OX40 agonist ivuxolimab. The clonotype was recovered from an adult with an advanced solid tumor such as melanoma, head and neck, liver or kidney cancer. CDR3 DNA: TGCGCCAGCAGCAAACCCCAAGAGACCCAGTACTTC. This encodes CASSKPQETQYF.